Presented here are 32 T cell receptor beta chains from one specimen sequenced in a study of human versus mouse CDR3 diversity and MHC coevolution. Sequencing used immunoSEQ multiplex PCR; TCRdb keeps in-frame clones, though not all of them. This table holds about 80,000 clones, 85% to 95% found once. Material: naive CD4+ T cells from blood. Stated subset: CD45RO-negative CD62L-positive naive CD4 T cells. The receptors were sampled from a person aged 25 to 69 in good health.

This rearrangement joins TRBV21-1 to TRBJ1-4. TRBV21-1 is marked as a pseudogene. CDR3 length: 17 amino acids. The CDR3 loop reads CASSKYGPEGEDEKLFF. The DNA for the CDR3 is TGTGCCAGCAGCAAATACGGGCCGGAGGGCGAAGATGAAAAACTGTTTTTT.

The J gene is TRBJ1-2, the V gene TRBV4-3; 7 bases map to TRBD1. Germline CDR1 and CDR2: LGHNA and YSLEER. Germline trimming cut 0 bases from V and 5 bases from J; bases unmatched to any gene: 6. CDR3 length: 15 amino acids. Here the CDR3 reads CASSQDEGQAYGYTF. The CDR3 DNA sequence: TGCGCCAGCAGCCAAGATGAAGGACAGGCTTATGGCTACACCTTC.

This clone was counted only a few times. The gene calls are TRBV19 and TRBJ1-3, with a weak D call TRBD1 (5 bases). With 4 bases removed from V and 0 bases from J, the gap between germline ends came to 7 bases. The CDR3 contains 14 residues. Germline CDR1 is LNHDA and CDR2 is SQIVND (reference sequence). CDR3 DNA: TGTGCCAGTAGTAGACAGCTCTCTGGAAACACCATATATTTT. Protein: CASSRQLSGNTIYF.

The chain couples TRBV4-2 to TRBJ2-5; the D gene is possibly TRBD2 (5 bases). The V and J ends lost 1 base and 0 bases respectively, with 6 bases between them. The CDR3 is made up of 14 amino acids. Germline V gene data show CDR1 as LGHNA and CDR2 as YNFKEQ. The CDR3 nucleotides read TGTGCCAGCAGCCAAGGGAGGAACCAAGAGACCCAGTACTTC. It yields the protein CASSQGRNQETQYF.

This sequence joins TRBV2 and TRBJ1-4; tentatively, D is TRBD1 (6 bases). Trimming shortened V by 6 bases and J by 5 bases, and 16 bases separated the two germline ends. Germline CDR1 and CDR2: SNHLY and FYNNEI. This CDR3 is built from 15 residues. In nucleotides, the CDR3 is TGTGCCAGCAGCGAACAGGGCCAGGGGAATGAAAAACTGTTTTTT. Protein product: CASSEQGQGNEKLFF.

The chain uses TRBV5-6 and TRBJ2-7, with TRBD1 matching 7 bases. V trimming: 3 bases; J trimming: 5 bases; junction bases outside the gene matches: 8. In germline, CDR1 is SGHDT, CDR2 YYEEEE. The CDR3 loop spans 14 amino acids. DNA for the CDR3: TGTGCCAGCAGCTACCCCGGGACAGTCAACGAGCAGTACTTC. Encoded protein: CASSYPGTVNEQYF.

This chain joins TRBV27 and TRBJ2-1, with TRBD2 identical over 8 bases. V lost 2 bases to trimming and J lost 6 bases; unmatched junction nucleotides: 6. The CDR3 is made up of 15 amino acids. Germline V lookup: CDR1 MNHEY, CDR2 SMNVEV (reference sequence). DNA for the CDR3: TGTGCCAGCAGTTTACGGGGGGGTAAGGCCAATGAGCAGTTCTTC. This translates into CASSLRGGKANEQFF.

The gene calls are TRBV6-4 and TRBJ2-1; 8 nucleotides match TRBD2. V was pared by 0 bases and J by 4 bases, with 2 bases of the junction left unmatched. The germline V gene has CDR1 MRHNA and CDR2 SNTAGT. The CDR3 spans 15 residues. The CDR3 DNA reads TGTGCCAGCAGTGACTCTAGCGGGACATACAATGAGCAGTTCTTC. Residues: CASSDSSGTYNEQFF.

The V gene is TRBV6-6, the J gene TRBJ1-3; 8 bases are shared with TRBD1. Per germline, CDR1 MNHNY and CDR2 SVGAGI (reference sequence). J was trimmed by 4 bases and V by 8 bases; bases with no gene match: 10. This CDR3 spans 15 amino acids. CDR3 sequence reads: CASVSVQGAGNTIYF. The CDR3 region has the DNA TGTGCCAGCGTCAGCGTCCAGGGGGCCGGAAACACCATATATTTT.

The rearrangement uses TRBV6-1 and TRBJ2-3; perhaps TRBD1 as D (7 bases). The germline gives CDR1 MNHNS, CDR2 SASEGT. This CDR3 comprises 15 residues. Trimming pared 7 bases from V and 6 bases from J, leaving 20 bases between. CDR3 in amino acids: CASIRQGFGGDTQYF. CDR3 nucleotides: TGTGCCAGCATCCGACAGGGATTCGGAGGGGATACGCAGTATTTT.

The V gene is TRBV7-9, the J gene TRBJ1-6; D is undetermined. This CDR3 has 15 amino acids. Germline V gene sequence: CDR1 SEHNR, CDR2 FQNEAQ (reference sequence). Between the trimmed V and J ends, which lost 0 bases and 7 bases, there was a span of 10 bases. CDR3 loop: CASSLAWSPNSPLHF. CDR3 sequence (DNA): TGTGCCAGCAGCTTAGCGTGGAGTCCGAATTCACCCCTCCACTTT.

This rearrangement joins TRBV30 to TRBJ1-2; D may be TRBD1 (6 bases). The CDR3 covers 13 residues. Germline lookup yields CDR1 GTSNPN and CDR2 SVGIG (reference sequence). V lost 0 bases and J 5 bases, leaving 10 bases between the germline ends. The CDR3 region has the DNA TGTGCCTGGAGTGTACGACAGGCGTATGGCTACACCTTC. Its protein product is CAWSVRQAYGYTF.

The chain combines TRBV11-2 with TRBJ1-2, with D possibly matching TRBD1 (6 bases). This CDR3 has 14 amino acids. V was shortened by 4 bases and J by 4 bases, with 13 bases between the two germline ends. The germline gives CDR1 SGHAT, CDR2 FQNNGV. The CDR3 here is CASSSLTGTYGYTF. In DNA, the CDR3 is TGTGCCAGCAGCTCCCTAACAGGGACCTATGGCTACACCTTC.

The chain links TRBV11-3 to TRBJ2-1, with TRBD2 as a possible D gene (5 bases). Germline V lookup: CDR1 SGHNT, CDR2 YENEEA. CDR3 length: 14 amino acids. V was shortened by 5 bases and J by 7 bases, with 15 bases between the two germline ends. The CDR3 DNA follows: TGTGCCAGCAGCGTGGGTCTCCGGGGAAATGAGCAGTTCTTC. It specifies CASSVGLRGNEQFF.

This chain connects TRBV15 to TRBJ1-1; 7 nucleotides agree with TRBD1. The CDR3 has 14 residues. CDR1 and CDR2 (germline): LNHNV, YYDKDF (reference sequence). V dropped 3 bases and J dropped 4; count of bases not matched to a gene: 5. The CDR3 sequence is CATSRRGQGTEAFF. CDR3 nucleotides: TGTGCCACCAGCAGGAGGGGGCAAGGCACTGAAGCTTTCTTT. The entire variable domain, with the rest obtained from reference TRBV15 and TRBJ1-1, is as follows: DAMVIQNPRYQVTQFGKPVTLSCSQTLNHNVMYWYQQKSSQAPKLLFHYYDKDFNNEADTPDNFQSRRPNTSFCFLDIRSPGLGDTAMYLCATSRRGQGTEAFFGQGTRLTVV.

The chain employs TRBV11-1 and TRBJ2-7; 8 positions match TRBD1. Losses at the gene ends were 5 bases for V and 2 bases for J; bases not matched to a gene: 5. The CDR3 runs 14 residues. Germline V gene data show CDR1 as SGHAT and CDR2 as FQDESV (reference sequence). The CDR3 DNA is TGTGCCAGCAGCAGGGCAGGGGGCACCTACGAGCAGTACTTC. Translating gives CASSRAGGTYEQYF.

The rearrangement links TRBV5-6 to TRBJ2-3; 9 bases match TRBD1. V dropped 4 bases and J dropped 3; count of bases not matched to a gene: 12. CDR1 and CDR2 from the germline V gene are SGHDT and YYEEEE. CDR3 length: 17 residues. This CDR3 is CASSTGFTGGATDTQYF. CDR3 DNA: TGTGCCAGCAGCACCGGATTCACAGGGGGCGCGACAGATACGCAGTATTTT.

The J gene is TRBJ2-1, the V gene TRBV7-3; 7 nucleotides agree with TRBD2. Trimming at V came to 4 bases and at J to 4 bases, leaving 10 bases not matched to a gene. The CDR3 is made up of 16 amino acids. Germline V gene sequence: CDR1 SGHTA, CDR2 FQGTGA. CDR3 residues: CASSSQMGGGYNEQFF. In nucleotides, the CDR3 is TGTGCCAGCAGCTCCCAAATGGGCGGGGGATACAATGAGCAGTTCTTC.

The J gene is TRBJ2-5, the V gene TRBV7-7, with TRBD1 matching over 8 bases. CDR1 SSHAT and CDR2 FNYEAQ come from the germline V gene (reference sequence). The junction had 3 bases not matched to a gene; V was cut back by 5 bases and J by 1 base. This CDR3 comprises 14 residues. CDR3 loop: CASSPQGAQETQYF. CDR3 nucleotides: TGTGCCAGCAGCCCCCAGGGGGCCCAAGAGACCCAGTACTTC. The variable domain in full, completed from reference TRBV7-7 and TRBJ2-5, reads GAGVSQSPRYKVTKRGQDVTLRCDPISSHATLYWYQQALGQGPEFLTYFNYEAQPDKSGLPSDRFSAERPEGSISTLTIQRTEQRDSAMYRCASSPQGAQETQYFGPGTRLLVL.

In nucleotides, the CDR3 is TGTGCCAGTAGGCCGACAGCGGGGGGCTATGGCTACACCTTC. This encodes CASRPTAGGYGYTF. The chain joins TRBV19 to TRBJ1-2; tentative D call: TRBD1 (5 bases). V lost 6 bases and J lost 4, with 15 bases in between. Germline V gene data show CDR1 as LNHDA and CDR2 as SQIVND (reference sequence). CDR3 length: 14 residues.

The chain carries TRBV5-6 and TRBJ1-3; 10 bases map to TRBD1. V lost 0 bases to trimming and J lost 4 bases; unmatched junction nucleotides: 7. The CDR3 runs 17 residues. Germline V gene lookup returns CDR1 SGHDT and CDR2 YYEEEE. This CDR3 reads CASSLGDGTGVGNTIYF. In DNA form, the CDR3 reads TGTGCCAGCAGCTTGGGGGACGGGACAGGGGTAGGAAACACCATATATTTT. Filled out from reference TRBV5-6 and TRBJ1-3, the complete variable domain reads DAGVTQSPTHLIKTRGQQVTLRCSPKSGHDTVSWYQQALGQGPQFIFQYYEEEERQRGNFPDRFSGHQFPNYSSELNVNALLLGDSALYLCASSLGDGTGVGNTIYFGEGSWLTVV.

The rearrangement joins TRBV9 to TRBJ2-3; possibly TRBD2 for D (6 bases). The CDR3 is made up of 15 amino acids. Germline CDR1 SGDLS, CDR2 YYNGEE. Trimming left V 2 bases short and J 5 bases short, with 15 bases between. Written as DNA, the CDR3 is TGTGCCAGCAGCGTCCTAGGTAGCGGCGAAGATACGCAGTATTTT. Its translation is CASSVLGSGEDTQYF.

V is TRBV6-5 and J is TRBJ1-5; TRBD1 agrees at 10 bases. The CDR3 contains 14 residues. The germline V gene has CDR1 MNHEY and CDR2 SVGAGI. J was trimmed by 5 bases and V by 10 bases; bases with no gene match: 8. The CDR3: CATAGTGAYQPQHF. The CDR3 DNA reads TGTGCCACCGCCGGGACAGGGGCATATCAGCCCCAGCATTTT.

The chain combines TRBV2 with TRBJ1-2; D unresolved. Trimming shortened V by 4 bases and J by 3 bases, and 12 bases separated the two germline ends. CDR1 and CDR2 (germline): SNHLY, FYNNEI. This CDR3 has 14 amino acids. CDR3 region: CASSGLGRDYGYTF. In DNA form, the CDR3 reads TGTGCCAGCAGTGGCCTGGGCAGAGACTATGGCTACACCTTC. The full variable domain, completed using reference TRBV2 and TRBJ1-2, is EPEVTQTPSHQVTQMGQEVILRCVPISNHLYFYWYRQILGQKVEFLVSFYNNEISEKSEIFDDQFSVERPDGSNFTLKIRSTKLEDSAMYFCASSGLGRDYGYTFGSGTRLTVV.

The V call is TRBV6-1, the J call TRBJ1-1, with D possibly TRBD1 on 5 matching bases. Trimming removed 6 bases at V and 4 bases at J, with 12 bases between. This CDR3 is 13 amino acids long. Germline CDR1 reads MNHNS; CDR2 reads SASEGT. The CDR3 loop reads CASRWGVGTEAFF. CDR3 nucleotide sequence: TGTGCCAGCAGATGGGGGGTCGGCACTGAAGCTTTCTTT.

The chain combines TRBV19 with TRBJ2-5, with a tentative D call TRBD1 (6 bases). The CDR3 loop spans 14 amino acids. Between the trimmed V and J ends, which lost 3 bases and 5 bases, there was a span of 13 bases. CDR1 is LNHDA and CDR2 is SQIVND in the germline V gene (reference sequence). This CDR3 is CASSMGALGETQYF. The CDR3 region has the DNA TGTGCCAGTAGTATGGGGGCGCTTGGTGAGACCCAGTACTTC.

This clone was counted once. This chain uses TRBV30 with TRBJ2-7; 8 nucleotides agree with TRBD2. This CDR3 is built from 14 residues. Germline assignment: CDR1 GTSNPN and CDR2 SVGIG (reference sequence). V lost 0 bases and J lost 3; bases outside the gene matches: 4. CDR3 sequence (DNA): TGTGCCTGGAGTGTTGCCAGCGGGGGCTACGAGCAGTACTTC. This gives the protein CAWSVASGGYEQYF.

On this clone itself: Within the sample, other DNA sequences also encode this same CDR3. The chain is built from TRBV28 and TRBJ2-7; TRBD2 agrees at 10 bases. Germline CDR1 and CDR2: MDHEN and SYDVKM. The CDR3 totals 15 residues. Germline trimming cut 6 bases from V and 1 base from J; bases unmatched to any gene: 6. The CDR3 here is CASSPRTSGSYEQYF. CDR3 nucleotide sequence: TGTGCCAGCAGCCCCCGGACTAGCGGATCCTACGAGCAGTACTTC.

The gene calls are TRBV7-3 and TRBJ2-1; weak D call: TRBD1 (7 bases). The germline gives CDR1 SGHTA, CDR2 FQGTGA. The CDR3 runs 15 residues. V dropped 4 bases and J dropped 5 bases, with 15 bases sitting between them. The CDR3 spells CASSSRTRGDNEQFF. CDR3 nucleotides: TGTGCCAGCAGCTCCCGGACCAGGGGGGACAATGAGCAGTTCTTC.

This clone was observed once. The chain carries TRBV9 and TRBJ2-3, with 8 bases identical to TRBD1. The CDR3 consists of 14 residues. Germline V CDR1 and CDR2: SGDLS, YYNGEE. V gave up 5 bases and J gave up 2 bases; unmatched junction bases: 4. The CDR3 loop is CASRTGVNTDTQYF. The DNA of the CDR3 is TGTGCCAGCAGGACAGGGGTAAACACAGATACGCAGTATTTT.

This clone was observed a single time. The V and J genes are TRBV5-5 and TRBJ1-2; possible D gene TRBD1, 5 bases. Per germline, CDR1 SGHKS and CDR2 YYEKEE (reference sequence). Trimming shortened V by 0 bases and J by 5 bases, and 8 bases separated the two germline ends. The CDR3 length is 13 residues. CDR3 in amino acids: CASSLGQIYGYTF. CDR3 bases: TGTGCCAGCAGCTTGGGACAGATATATGGCTACACCTTC.

This chain connects TRBV19 to TRBJ2-4; TRBD2 matches 10 bases. From germline, CDR1 is LNHDA and CDR2 SQIVND (reference sequence). The V gene end was trimmed by 9 bases and the J gene end by 6 bases; junction bases not matched to a gene: 17. The CDR3 has 17 amino acids. The CDR3 region has the DNA TGTGCCAGCGGCCCGGGGACTAGCGCGTCTCTTGGAAACATTCAGTACTTC. Its protein product is CASGPGTSASLGNIQYF.